Shown below are 27 T cell receptor beta chains from a single sample sequenced in a study of cytomegalovirus exposure and HLA in healthy donors. 13 Jbeta primers and 60 Vbeta primers were used for the PCR. Measured with immunoSEQ multiplex PCR; TCRdb has only the in-frame clones, and not every one. The sample records about 110,000 clones, about two thirds being singletons. Specimen: PBMCs. The receptor set was obtained from a female donor in good health and CMV-seronegative.

The J gene is TRBJ2-1, the V gene TRBV2; TRBD1 is a possible D gene (7 bases). The V end was cut by 8 bases, the J end by 5 bases, with 19 bases between. Germline CDR1 reads SNHLY; CDR2 reads FYNNEI. The CDR3 is made up of 15 amino acids. The CDR3 sequence is CASQVEGARNNEQFF. For the CDR3, the DNA is TGTGCCAGCCAGGTGGAGGGGGCGAGAAACAATGAGCAGTTCTTC.

Remarks on this clone: Distinct nucleotide sequences in the sample also encode this CDR3. The chain carries TRBV30 and TRBJ2-1, with TRBD2 identical over 8 bases. The CDR3 consists of 14 residues. V lost 2 bases and J lost 10; bases outside the gene matches: 10. Looked up from germline, CDR1 is GTSNPN and CDR2 is SVGIG (reference sequence). The CDR3 sequence: CAWSYSGRLLEQFF. CDR3 DNA: TGTGCCTGGAGTTACAGCGGGAGATTGTTAGAGCAGTTCTTC.

The chain couples TRBV18 to TRBJ2-3, with D perhaps matching TRBD2 (5 bases). Germline loops: CDR1 KGHSH, CDR2 LQKENI. There are 16 residues in the CDR3. V was clipped by 1 base and J by 5 bases, with 16 bases between them. The CDR3 reads CASSPLDSLAGDTQYF. In DNA, the CDR3 is TGTGCCAGCTCACCACTGGACTCCCTGGCCGGAGATACGCAGTATTTT.

V gene TRBV30 combines with J gene TRBJ1-1; 8 bases agree with TRBD1. Germline V gene data show CDR1 as GTSNPN and CDR2 as SVGIG (reference sequence). The V gene end was trimmed by 4 bases and the J gene end by 5 bases; junction bases not matched to a gene: 9. The CDR3 sequence is 14 residues long. This CDR3 reads CAWTTDRGWTEAFF. CDR3 bases: TGTGCCTGGACAACCGACAGGGGATGGACTGAAGCTTTCTTT.

About this clone: Within the sample, other DNA sequences also encode this same CDR3. V is TRBV7-3 and J is TRBJ2-3; 13 bases agree with TRBD2. CDR3 length: 15 residues. Trimming removed 4 bases from V and 3 bases from J; junction bases left unmatched: 1. Germline V gene sequence: CDR1 SGHTA, CDR2 FQGTGA. CDR3: CASSSGLAGTDTQYF. The CDR3 coding sequence is TGTGCCAGCAGCTCGGGACTAGCGGGAACAGATACGCAGTATTTT.

The chain joins TRBV28 to TRBJ1-4, with TRBD1 as a possible D gene (5 bases). V lost 3 bases, J lost 4 bases, and 9 bases lay in between. The CDR3 loop spans 14 amino acids. CDR1 and CDR2 (germline): MDHEN, SYDVKM. The CDR3 protein is CASSFQGINEKLFF. The CDR3 DNA reads as TGTGCCAGCAGTTTTCAGGGAATTAATGAAAAACTGTTTTTT.

This clone was observed a single time. The rearrangement uses TRBV4-3 and TRBJ2-1; TRBD2 is a possible D gene (5 bases). With 0 bases removed from V and 5 bases from J, the gap between germline ends came to 11 bases. From germline, CDR1 is LGHNA and CDR2 YSLEER. The CDR3 has 15 amino acids. The CDR3 DNA reads TGCGCCAGCAGCCAAGAGTGGCGGGCAGACAATGAGCAGTTCTTC. Its protein product is CASSQEWRADNEQFF.

The chain combines TRBV4-1 with TRBJ1-5; 9 nucleotides align to TRBD1. Per germline, CDR1 MGHRA and CDR2 YSYEKL. V gave up 3 bases and J gave up 0 bases; unmatched junction bases: 6. The CDR3 consists of 17 residues. The CDR3 sequence: CASSHGDRVSSNQPQHF. CDR3 sequence (DNA): TGCGCCAGCAGCCATGGGGACAGGGTTTCTAGCAATCAGCCCCAGCATTTT.

The chain links TRBV7-9 to TRBJ2-1; possible D gene TRBD2, 5 bases. V was clipped by 4 bases and J by 9 bases, with 16 bases between them. The CDR3 extends over 14 amino acids. The germline V gene has CDR1 SEHNR and CDR2 FQNEAQ (reference sequence). The CDR3 DNA is TGTGCCAGCAGCTGGGGATTACTAGATTCTGAGCAGTTCTTC. This translates into CASSWGLLDSEQFF.

The rearrangement uses TRBV11-3 and TRBJ2-7; 13 bases agree with TRBD2. The V segment lost 4 bases and the J segment 2 bases; nucleotides outside the gene matches: 2. This CDR3 is built from 15 residues. Per the germline V gene, CDR1 is SGHNT and CDR2 is YENEEA. CDR3 in DNA: TGTGCCAGCAGCTCCGGGACTAGCGGGACCTACGAGCAGTACTTC. It translates to CASSSGTSGTYEQYF.

In this sample, this clone turned up a few times. The chain combines TRBV27 with TRBJ2-1; 7 bases match TRBD2. The length of the CDR3 is 16 residues. J lost 7 bases, V lost 6 bases, and 15 bases had no gene match. Germline CDR1 reads MNHEY; CDR2 reads SMNVEV (reference sequence). CDR3 nucleotides: TGTGCCAGCAGGAAAGAAGCGGGACCTACCGAGAATGAGCAGTTCTTC. Translating it yields CASRKEAGPTENEQFF.

This sequence joins TRBV6-5 and TRBJ1-1; TRBD1 matches 9 bases. Germline lookup yields CDR1 MNHEY and CDR2 SVGAGI. This CDR3 is 15 amino acids long. The V gene end was trimmed by 6 bases and the J gene end by 4 bases; junction bases not matched to a gene: 9. The CDR3, as DNA: TGTGCCAGCAGACCGACAGGGGGGTCCCCCACTGAAGCTTTCTTT. It codes for CASRPTGGSPTEAFF.

This rearrangement joins TRBV20-1 to TRBJ2-1; a weak D match, TRBD1 (5 bases). The CDR3 runs 11 residues. Germline-derived CDR1 and CDR2 are DFQATT and SNEGSKA (reference sequence). The ends were cut back, 5 bases at V and 4 bases at J, with 6 bases in the middle. In DNA form, the CDR3 reads TGCAGTGCTCAGGGTTACAATGAGCAGTTCTTC. As protein: CSAQGYNEQFF.

This clone has just a few counts. This chain connects TRBV15 to TRBJ2-5; 9 positions match TRBD1. J lost 5 bases, V lost 0 bases, and 10 bases had no gene match. This CDR3 region has 17 residues. Germline V gene data show CDR1 as LNHNV and CDR2 as YYDKDF (reference sequence). Here the CDR3 DNA reads TGTGCCACCAGCAGAGATTCCCCGGGACAGGGAGGGGAGACCCAGTACTTC. Its protein product is CATSRDSPGQGGETQYF.

This clone came up a few times. The rearrangement joins TRBV21-1 to TRBJ1-2; TRBD1, the table's D call, lacks a check against the DNA. TRBV21-1 represents a pseudogene. The CDR3 contains 16 residues. The CDR3 bases are TGTGCCAGCAGCAAATGGGAAGGACAGGGAGCGAGTGGCTACACCTTC. The encoded protein is CASSKWEGQGASGYTF.

CDR3 DNA: TGTGCCAGTAGCCGGGACAGGGAGAGCCGGGGAGCTTTCTTT. Amino acids: CASSRDRESRGAFF. This sequence joins TRBV19 and TRBJ1-1, with TRBD1 matching over 9 bases. CDR3 size: 14 residues. The ends lost 6 bases at V and 10 bases at J; junction bases unmatched: 12. Germline loops: CDR1 LNHDA, CDR2 SQIVND (reference sequence).

The V call is TRBV7-9, the J call TRBJ2-7, with D perhaps TRBD2 (5 bases). This CDR3 has 15 residues. Trimming cost V 2 bases and J 2 bases, with 13 bases left between them. CDR1 is SEHNR, CDR2 FQNEAQ, per germline (reference sequence). CDR3 in amino acids: CASSLSGARAYEQYF. The CDR3 DNA follows: TGTGCCAGCAGCTTAAGCGGAGCGAGAGCCTACGAGCAGTACTTC.

The chain couples TRBV19 to TRBJ1-1, with D perhaps TRBD1 (5 bases). The ends were cut back, 0 bases at V and 3 bases at J, with 8 bases in the middle. CDR3 length equals 14 residues. The germline CDR1 and CDR2 sequences are LNHDA and SQIVND (reference sequence). Written as DNA, the CDR3 is TGTGCCAGTAGTATAGAAGGAGGGGACACTGAAGCTTTCTTT. Translation gives CASSIEGGDTEAFF.

This clone showed up just a few times. The chain links TRBV4-1 to TRBJ1-4; perhaps TRBD1 as D (6 bases). The CDR3 is 16 residues long. Trimming took 2 bases from V and 10 from J, leaving 20 bases between them. Germline V gene sequence: CDR1 MGHRA, CDR2 YSYEKL. For the CDR3, the DNA is TGCGCCAGCAGCCAAAAGGCAGGGGACACGAGCGTAAAACTGTTTTTT. Translated, it gives CASSQKAGDTSVKLFF.

This clone was seen only a few times. V usage is TRBV7-2 and J usage is TRBJ2-1; TRBD2 agrees at 11 bases. The germline CDR1 and CDR2 sequences are SGHTA and FQGNSA. V dropped 5 bases and J dropped 8; count of bases not matched to a gene: 5. CDR3 size: 14 residues. The chain's CDR3 is CASSQGLAAYEQFF. The CDR3 region has the DNA TGTGCCAGCAGCCAGGGACTAGCGGCCTATGAGCAGTTCTTC.

The V and J genes are TRBV27 and TRBJ1-1, with 7 bases matching TRBD1. Germline loops: CDR1 MNHEY, CDR2 SMNVEV (reference sequence). The CDR3 runs to 16 residues. J lost 1 base, V lost 0 bases, and 5 bases had no gene match. CDR3 bases: TGTGCCAGCAGTTTATCAGGGACAGCCAAGAACACTGAAGCTTTCTTT. This sequence encodes CASSLSGTAKNTEAFF.

This clone was counted only a few times. The rearrangement links TRBV25-1 to TRBJ1-2; D may be TRBD1 (5 bases). The germline CDR1 and CDR2 sequences are MGHDK and SYGVNS. V dropped 10 bases and J dropped 4 bases, with 22 bases sitting between them. CDR3 length: 15 residues. This CDR3 reads CATIGHNQGGYGYTF. The DNA for the CDR3 is TGTGCCACCATAGGACATAATCAGGGCGGCTATGGCTACACCTTC.

This chain connects TRBV1 to TRBJ2-5; the D call in the table, TRBD1, was not verified against the DNA. The J call is in doubt because the DNA end fits TRBJ2-7 better. TRBV1 is given as a pseudogene. The CDR3 has 15 amino acids. The CDR3 reads CTSSRPPTGKGEQYF. CDR3 DNA sequence: TGCACCAGCAGCCGCCCACCGACAGGGAAGGGCGAGCAGTACTTC.

This chain connects TRBV7-6 to TRBJ1-5, with 8 nucleotides matching TRBD1. The CDR3 runs 17 residues. The J segment lost 1 base and the V segment lost 5 bases, leaving 10 bases of the junction unmatched. Germline V lookup: CDR1 SGHVS, CDR2 FNYEAQ. The CDR3 DNA follows: TGTGCCAGCAGCCCCGGACAGGGTTGGAAGAGCAATCAGCCCCAGCATTTT. Its protein is CASSPGQGWKSNQPQHF.

This sequence joins TRBV2 and TRBJ2-3, with D perhaps TRBD2 (6 bases). Trimming stripped 2 bases from V and 3 bases from J, with 9 bases between. This CDR3 spans 14 amino acids. The germline V gene encodes CDR1 SNHLY and CDR2 FYNNEI. In DNA, the CDR3 is TGTGCCAGCAGTGAAAGGGCGGGGACAGATACGCAGTATTTT. It specifies CASSERAGTDTQYF.

V and J are TRBV10-2 and TRBJ1-4, with D perhaps TRBD1 (5 bases). Germline CDR1 and CDR2: WSHSY and SAAADI. Trimming took 7 bases from V and 0 from J, leaving 15 bases between them. There are 16 residues in the CDR3. In nucleotides, the CDR3 is TGCGCCAGCACTGACAGATTAGGAGCAACTAATGAAAAACTGTTTTTT. Amino acid sequence: CASTDRLGATNEKLFF.

This chain links TRBV18 with TRBJ2-5; 8 nucleotides agree with TRBD2. The CDR3 extends over 13 amino acids. V lost 8 bases, J lost 5 bases, and 7 bases stayed unmatched. Germline V gene data show CDR1 as KGHSH and CDR2 as LQKENI. The CDR3 DNA sequence: TGTGCCAGCCAAGCGGGAGAGGGGGAGACCCAGTACTTC. It encodes CASQAGEGETQYF.